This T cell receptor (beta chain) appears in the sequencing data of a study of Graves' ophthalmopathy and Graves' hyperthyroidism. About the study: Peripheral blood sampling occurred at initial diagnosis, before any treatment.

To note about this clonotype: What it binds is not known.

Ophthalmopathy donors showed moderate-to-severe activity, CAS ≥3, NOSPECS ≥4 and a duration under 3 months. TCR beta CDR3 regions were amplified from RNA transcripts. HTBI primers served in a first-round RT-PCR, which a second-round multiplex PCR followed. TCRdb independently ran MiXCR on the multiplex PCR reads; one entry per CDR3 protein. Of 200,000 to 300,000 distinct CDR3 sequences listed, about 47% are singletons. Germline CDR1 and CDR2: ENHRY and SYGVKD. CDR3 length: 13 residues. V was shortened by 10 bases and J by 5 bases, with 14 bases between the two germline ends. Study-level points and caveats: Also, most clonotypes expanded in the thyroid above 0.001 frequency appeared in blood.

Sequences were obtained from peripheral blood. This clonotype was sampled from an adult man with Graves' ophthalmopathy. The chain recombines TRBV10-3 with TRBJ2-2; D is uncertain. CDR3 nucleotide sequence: TGTGCCAGCTCCCCGATGGGGACCGGGGAGCTGTTTTTT. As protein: CASSPMGTGELFF.